This entry lists 3 T cell receptor beta chains sequenced from one sample in a study of cytomegalovirus exposure and HLA in healthy donors. PCR used 60 Vbeta primers and 13 Jbeta primers. Assay: immunoSEQ multiplex PCR; the TCRdb copy retains only in-frame clones and omits some. The sample lists about 190,000 clones; over 80% were seen once. The material sequenced was PBMCs. All receptors come from a man under 40 in good health and CMV-seronegative.

The CDR3 spells CASSMIAGAEQYF. CDR3 nucleotide sequence: TGTGCCAGCAGTATGATAGCGGGGGCTGAGCAGTACTTC. The chain couples TRBV2 to TRBJ2-7; TRBD2 aligns across 9 bases. CDR1 and CDR2 (germline): SNHLY, FYNNEI. This CDR3 contains 13 residues. J lost 7 bases, V lost 5 bases, and 6 bases had no gene match.

The J gene is TRBJ2-7, the V gene TRBV28, with D possibly TRBD1 on 6 matching bases. V lost 7 bases and J lost 5, with 12 bases in between. Germline lookup yields CDR1 MDHEN and CDR2 SYDVKM. This CDR3 is built from 12 residues. CDR3 in DNA: TGTGCCAGCATGATCAGGGGAGACGAGCAGTACTTC. Its translation: CASMIRGDEQYF.

This chain links TRBV9 with TRBJ2-3; D is uncertain. The V end was cut by 3 bases, the J end by 0 bases, with 5 bases between. Germline loops: CDR1 SGDLS, CDR2 YYNGEE. The CDR3 totals 13 residues. CDR3 DNA sequence: TGTGCCAGCAGCGGCGCAAGCACAGATACGCAGTATTTT. It encodes CASSGASTDTQYF.